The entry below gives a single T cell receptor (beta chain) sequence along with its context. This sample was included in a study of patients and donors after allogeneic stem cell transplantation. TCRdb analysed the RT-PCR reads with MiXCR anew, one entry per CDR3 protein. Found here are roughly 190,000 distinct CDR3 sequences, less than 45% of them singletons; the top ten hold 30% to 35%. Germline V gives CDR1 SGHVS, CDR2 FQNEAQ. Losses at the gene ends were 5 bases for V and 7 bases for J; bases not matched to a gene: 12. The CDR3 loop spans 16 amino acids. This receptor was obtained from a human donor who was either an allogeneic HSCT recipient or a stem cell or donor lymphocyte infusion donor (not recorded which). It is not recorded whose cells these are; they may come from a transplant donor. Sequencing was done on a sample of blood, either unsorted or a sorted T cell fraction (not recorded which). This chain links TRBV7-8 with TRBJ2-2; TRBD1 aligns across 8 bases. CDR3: CASSPRTGRGIGELFF. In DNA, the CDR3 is TGTGCCAGCAGCCCTCGGACAGGGCGTGGCATCGGGGAGCTGTTTTTT.